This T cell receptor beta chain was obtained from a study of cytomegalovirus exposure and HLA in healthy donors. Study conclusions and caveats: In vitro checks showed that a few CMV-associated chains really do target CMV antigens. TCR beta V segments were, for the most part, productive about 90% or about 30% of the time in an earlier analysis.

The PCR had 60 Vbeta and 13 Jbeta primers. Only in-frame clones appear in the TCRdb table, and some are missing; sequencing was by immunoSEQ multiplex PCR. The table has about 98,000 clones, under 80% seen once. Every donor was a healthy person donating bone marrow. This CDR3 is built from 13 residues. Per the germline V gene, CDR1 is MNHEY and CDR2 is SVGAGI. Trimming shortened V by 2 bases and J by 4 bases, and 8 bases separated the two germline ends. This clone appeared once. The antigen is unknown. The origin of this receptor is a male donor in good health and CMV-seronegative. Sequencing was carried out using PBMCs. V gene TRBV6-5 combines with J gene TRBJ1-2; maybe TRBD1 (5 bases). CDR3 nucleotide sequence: TGTGCCAGCAGTTACATCCAGGGCTATGGCTACACCTTC. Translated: CASSYIQGYGYTF.